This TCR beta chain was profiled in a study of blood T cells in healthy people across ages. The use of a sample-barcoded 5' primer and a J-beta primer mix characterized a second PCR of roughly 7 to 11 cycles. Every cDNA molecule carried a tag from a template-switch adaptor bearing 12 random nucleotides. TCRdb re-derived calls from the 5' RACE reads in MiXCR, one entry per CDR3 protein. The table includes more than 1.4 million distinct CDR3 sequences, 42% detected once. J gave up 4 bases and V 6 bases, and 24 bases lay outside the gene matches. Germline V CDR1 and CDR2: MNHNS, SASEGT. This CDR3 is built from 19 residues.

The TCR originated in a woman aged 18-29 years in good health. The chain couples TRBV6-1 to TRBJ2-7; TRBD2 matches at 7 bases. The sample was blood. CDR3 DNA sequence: TGTGCCAGCAGCCCTGGGGCCCCCCGAGCGCGGGAGAAGTGGTACGAGCAGTACTTC. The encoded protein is CASSPGAPRAREKWYEQYF.